Following are 32 T cell receptor beta chains from one sample sequenced in a study of T cell responses to AZD1222 COVID-19 vaccine. The data were produced by immunoSEQ multiplex PCR, yet TCRdb's version contains in-frame clones alone and is incomplete. The sample has 70,000 to 75,000 clones; 87% are singletons. Sequencing used peripheral blood, obtained 28 days after the second AZD1222 dose. The receptors come from an adult who received the AZD1222 COVID-19 vaccine.

The gene calls are TRBV27 and TRBJ1-5; TRBD1 agrees at 7 bases. The V and J ends lost 5 bases and 3 bases, in that order; junction bases with no gene match: 25. Germline V gene sequence: CDR1 MNHEY, CDR2 SMNVEV (reference sequence). CDR3 length: 21 residues. DNA of the CDR3: TGTGCCAGCAGTCCGCTTCCCACATCTTATTACCGGGACAGCCACAATCAGCCCCAGCATTTT. It yields the protein CASSPLPTSYYRDSHNQPQHF.

The CDR3 is CASRGETDTQYF. The DNA of the CDR3 is TGTGCCAGCAGGGGCGAAACAGATACGCAGTATTTT. This chain uses TRBV2 with TRBJ2-3; D ambiguous. CDR1 SNHLY and CDR2 FYNNEI come from the germline V gene. This CDR3 is 12 amino acids long. Trimming pared 6 bases from V and 3 bases from J, leaving 7 bases between.

This rearrangement joins TRBV5-1 to TRBJ1-1; 7 bases line up with TRBD1. Trimming cost V 2 bases and J 8 bases; bases outside gene matches: 12. CDR1 and CDR2 (germline): SGHRS, YFSETQ. This CDR3 comprises 15 residues. CDR3 region: CASSFIGTAKTEAFF. Here the CDR3 DNA reads TGCGCCAGCAGCTTTATAGGGACAGCCAAGACCGAAGCTTTCTTT.

The chain joins TRBV11-1 to TRBJ2-1; 9 bases align to TRBD2. The germline V gene has CDR1 SGHAT and CDR2 FQDESV (reference sequence). Germline trimming cut 3 bases from V and 2 bases from J; bases unmatched to any gene: 2. This CDR3 is 15 amino acids long. The CDR3 sequence: CASSLSGRTYNEQFF. DNA of the CDR3: TGTGCCAGCAGCTTGAGCGGGAGGACCTACAATGAGCAGTTCTTC.

The chain joins TRBV6-2 or TRBV6-3 to TRBJ1-4, with 8 positions matching TRBD1. This CDR3 has 16 amino acids. Per germline, CDR1 MNHEY and CDR2 SVGEGT. The J segment lost 8 bases and the V segment lost 4 bases, leaving 12 bases of the junction unmatched. The CDR3 DNA follows: TGTGCCAGCAGTTTAGGGCAGGGGGCATCGGAAGAAAAACTGTTTTTT. Translating gives CASSLGQGASEEKLFF.

The rearrangement joins TRBV30 to TRBJ2-5; D uncertain. V lost 0 bases and J 5 bases, leaving 13 bases between the germline ends. CDR1 is GTSNPN, CDR2 SVGIG, per germline (reference sequence). This CDR3 has 14 residues. CDR3 DNA sequence: TGTGCCTGGAGTGTACGAAAAGGACGGGAGACCCAGTACTTC. Residues: CAWSVRKGRETQYF.

The chain recombines TRBV12-3 or TRBV12-4 with TRBJ2-5; D remains ambiguous. The V gene lost 3 bases and the J gene lost 2 bases, with 4 bases spanning the gap. This CDR3 region has 12 residues. This CDR3 reads CASSFNQETQYF. In DNA form, the CDR3 reads TGTGCCAGCAGTTTCAATCAAGAGACCCAGTACTTC.

The CDR3 DNA reads TGTGCCAGCAGCTTTGGCGGGAGCTACAATGAGCAGTTCTTC. It translates to CASSFGGSYNEQFF. This chain uses TRBV7-9 with TRBJ2-1, with 7 nucleotides matching TRBD2. From germline, CDR1 is SEHNR and CDR2 FQNEAQ (reference sequence). The V segment lost 3 bases and the J segment 3 bases; nucleotides outside the gene matches: 2. The CDR3 has 14 residues. Variable domain in full (rest from reference TRBV7-9 and TRBJ2-1): DTGVSQNPRHKITKRGQNVTFRCDPISEHNRLYWYRQTLGQGPEFLTYFQNEAQLEKSRLLSDRFSAERPKGSFSTLEIQRTEQGDSAMYLCASSFGGSYNEQFFGPGTRLTVL.

J is TRBJ1-2 and V is TRBV7-9; no clear D. The V gene's germline CDR1 is SEHNR and CDR2 FQNEAQ (reference sequence). The CDR3 has 15 residues. Trimming took 1 base from V and 2 from J, leaving 11 bases between them. The CDR3 bases are TGTGCCAGCAGCTTAGGGCCCATTGTGAACTATGGCTACACCTTC. Amino acid sequence: CASSLGPIVNYGYTF.

The chain recombines TRBV18 with TRBJ2-5; no clear D. Trimming shortened V by 4 bases and J by 1 base, and 1 base separated the two germline ends. CDR1 and CDR2 (germline): KGHSH, LQKENI. The CDR3 spans 11 residues. The CDR3 loop reads CASSLQETQYF. Written as DNA, the CDR3 is TGTGCCAGCTCACTCCAAGAGACCCAGTACTTC.

The chain joins TRBV3-1 (or the pseudogene TRBV3-2) to TRBJ1-2; weak D call: TRBD1 (5 bases). Germline values: CDR1 LGHDT, CDR2 YNNKEL (reference sequence). The CDR3 totals 15 residues. Trimming removed 5 bases from V and 4 bases from J, with 17 bases in between. CDR3 DNA: TGTGCCAGCAGCGCTGCAGCCGGGGGGTTCTATGGCTACACCTTC. This gives the protein CASSAAAGGFYGYTF.

The chain has TRBV7-8 and TRBJ2-5; no firm D call. CDR3 length: 13 residues. Germline lookup yields CDR1 SGHVS and CDR2 FQNEAQ. Between the trimmed V and J ends, which lost 5 bases and 1 base, there was a span of 8 bases. CDR3 sequence: CASSLDAQETQYF. The DNA of the CDR3 is TGTGCCAGCAGCCTAGATGCCCAAGAGACCCAGTACTTC. The variable domain in full, completed from reference TRBV7-8 and TRBJ2-5, reads GAGVSQSPRYKVAKRGQDVALRCDPISGHVSLFWYQQALGQGPEFLTYFQNEAQLDKSGLPSDRFFAERPEGSVSTLKIQRTQQEDSAVYLCASSLDAQETQYFGPGTRLLVL.

This clone is a singleton in its sample. The rearrangement uses TRBV7-9 and TRBJ2-3, with 11 nucleotides matching TRBD2. V was pared by 3 bases and J by 9 bases, with 5 bases of the junction left unmatched. Germline V CDR1 and CDR2: SEHNR, FQNEAQ (reference sequence). The CDR3 sequence is 14 residues long. The CDR3 DNA reads as TGTGCCAGCAGCTTTGAGACTAGCGGGACGACGCAGTATTTT. Amino acid sequence: CASSFETSGTTQYF.

The chain uses TRBV30 and TRBJ1-4, with D possibly TRBD1 on 5 matching bases. Trimming pared 1 base from V and 4 bases from J, leaving 7 bases between. Germline CDR1 is GTSNPN and CDR2 is SVGIG (reference sequence). The CDR3 extends over 13 amino acids. This CDR3 is CAWSAGLNEKLFF. The DNA of the CDR3 is TGTGCCTGGAGTGCAGGGCTTAATGAAAAACTGTTTTTT. Full variable domain (missing parts from reference TRBV30 and TRBJ1-4): SQTIHQWPATLVQPVGSPLSLECTVEGTSNPNLYWYRQAAGRGLQLLFYSVGIGQISSEVPQNLSASRPQDRQFILSSKKLLLSDSGFYLCAWSAGLNEKLFFGSGTQLSVL.

The gene calls are TRBV30 and TRBJ1-6; a possible D gene is TRBD1 (5 bases). V was shortened by 2 bases and J by 10 bases, with 12 bases between the two germline ends. Germline-derived CDR1 and CDR2 are GTSNPN and SVGIG (reference sequence). The CDR3 loop spans 13 amino acids. The CDR3: CAWSSQGVSPLHF. CDR3 DNA sequence: TGTGCCTGGAGTTCCCAAGGGGTCTCACCCCTCCACTTT.

The chain joins TRBV7-2 to TRBJ1-3, with 8 bases matching TRBD1. The V segment lost 5 bases and the J segment 4 bases; nucleotides outside the gene matches: 7. CDR3 length equals 15 residues. The germline V gene encodes CDR1 SGHTA and CDR2 FQGNSA. The CDR3 loop reads CASSLTGVRGNTIYF. CDR3 coding DNA: TGTGCCAGCAGCCTGACAGGGGTGAGGGGAAACACCATATATTTT.

This clone was recorded a few times. The CDR3 here is CASSLAGTTGGEQYF. CDR3 DNA sequence: TGTGCCAGCAGCTTAGCGGGGACCACCGGAGGTGAGCAGTACTTC. The genes are TRBV11-2 and TRBJ2-7; D tentatively reads TRBD1 or TRBD2 (5 bases each). The CDR3 extends over 15 amino acids. V shed 1 base and J shed 7 bases, with 17 bases lying between them. From germline, CDR1 is SGHAT and CDR2 FQNNGV.

This clone was seen a single time. The CDR3 sequence is CASSFHNEQFF. The DNA for the CDR3 is TGTGCCAGCAGCTTTCACAATGAGCAGTTCTTC. The chain carries TRBV12-3 or TRBV12-4 and TRBJ2-1; D gene uncertain. The CDR3 consists of 11 residues. Trimming removed 6 bases from V and 5 bases from J, with 5 bases in between.

The V and J genes are TRBV29-1 and TRBJ1-1; possible D gene TRBD1, 5 bases. V was clipped by 5 bases and J by 3 bases, with 13 bases between them. Looked up from germline, CDR1 is SQVTM and CDR2 is ANQGSEA. This CDR3 spans 13 amino acids. The CDR3: CSVRPLGDTEAFF. The DNA for the CDR3 is TGCAGCGTTCGCCCGTTGGGGGACACTGAAGCTTTCTTT.

This clone was seen once. The chain links TRBV19 to TRBJ2-3, with TRBD2 identical over 12 bases. V was pared by 5 bases and J by 4 bases, with 4 bases of the junction left unmatched. From germline, CDR1 is LNHDA and CDR2 SQIVND (reference sequence). The length of the CDR3 is 15 residues. The CDR3 protein is CASSRLAGEADTQYF. CDR3 coding DNA: TGTGCCAGTAGTCGACTAGCGGGAGAGGCAGATACGCAGTATTTT.

The gene calls are TRBV7-3 and TRBJ2-3, with 9 positions matching TRBD1. CDR1 is SGHTA and CDR2 is FQGTGA in the germline V gene. This CDR3 is 14 amino acids long. Trimming took 5 bases from V and 4 from J; bases not matched to a gene: 4. CDR3: CASSPRTGADTQYF. The CDR3 nucleotides read TGTGCCAGCAGCCCCAGGACAGGGGCAGATACGCAGTATTTT.

V gene TRBV19 combines with J gene TRBJ2-1, with no clear D. V gave up 10 bases and J gave up 6 bases, with 13 bases separating them. The CDR3 length is 12 residues. Germline loops: CDR1 LNHDA, CDR2 SQIVND (reference sequence). CDR3 residues: CATRAGVNEQFF. DNA for the CDR3: TGTGCCACCCGCGCTGGGGTCAATGAGCAGTTCTTC.

The chain is built from TRBV19 and TRBJ2-1; 12 bases map to TRBD2. With V trimmed by 4 bases and J by 2 bases, 9 bases remained unmatched. CDR1 and CDR2 from the germline V gene are LNHDA and SQIVND (reference sequence). The length of the CDR3 is 18 residues. CDR3 loop: CASSRRLAGGVAYNEQFF. In nucleotides, the CDR3 is TGTGCCAGTAGTAGGCGGCTAGCGGGAGGGGTCGCCTACAATGAGCAGTTCTTC.

CDR3 sequence reads: CASRSTGNTIYF. The DNA for the CDR3 is TGTGCCAGCAGATCCACGGGAAACACCATATATTTT. J is TRBJ1-3 and V is TRBV6-5; D not resolved. The CDR3 runs to 12 residues. Trimming pared 6 bases from V and 4 bases from J, leaving 7 bases between. Germline V gene sequence: CDR1 MNHEY, CDR2 SVGAGI.

In its sample, this clone was seen a few times. The chain links TRBV7-2 to TRBJ1-1; 9 bases agree with TRBD1. This CDR3 has 13 residues. The V gene's germline CDR1 is SGHTA and CDR2 FQGNSA. CDR3 in amino acids: CASSGQGYTEAFF. Here the CDR3 DNA reads TGTGCTTCTTCGGGACAGGGTTACACTGAAGCTTTCTTT.

V gene TRBV11-2 combines with J gene TRBJ1-1; the D is unclear. The V gene's germline CDR1 is SGHAT and CDR2 FQNNGV. The CDR3 is 13 amino acids. V gave up 4 bases and J gave up 5 bases, with 11 bases separating them. The CDR3 nucleotides are TGTGCCAGCAGCTCGGGCCCAGGAACTGAAGCTTTCTTT. Amino acids: CASSSGPGTEAFF.

This clone was seen a handful of times. The chain recombines TRBV4-3 with TRBJ1-4; perhaps TRBD1 as D (5 bases). V was pared by 7 bases and J by 7 bases, with 16 bases between. The germline gives CDR1 LGHNA, CDR2 YSLEER. CDR3 length: 14 residues. CDR3 DNA: TGCGCCAGCACCTGGGGCACCGGAGGTGAAAAACTGTTTTTT. The encoded protein is CASTWGTGGEKLFF.

The CDR3 coding sequence is TGTGCCAGCAGCTTAGTAATATCAGGGACTGAAGCTTTCTTT. Translating it yields CASSLVISGTEAFF. J is TRBJ1-1 and V is TRBV7-2; D perhaps matches TRBD1 (5 bases). The CDR3 has 14 amino acids. V was pared by 1 base and J by 5 bases, with 11 bases between. Germline lookup yields CDR1 SGHTA and CDR2 FQGNSA.

V gene TRBV18 combines with J gene TRBJ1-3; no clear D. Per germline, CDR1 KGHSH and CDR2 LQKENI. Trimming pared 4 bases from V and 1 base from J, leaving 8 bases between. CDR3 length equals 14 residues. CDR3 nucleotide sequence: TGTGCCAGCTCACGCGGGCCATCTGGAAACACCATATATTTT. Its translation: CASSRGPSGNTIYF.

This clone was seen just once. The chain recombines TRBV10-3 with TRBJ1-5; no reliable D call. The CDR3 is 15 residues long. Germline V gene lookup returns CDR1 ENHRY and CDR2 SYGVKD. V gave up 0 bases and J gave up 1 base, with 7 bases separating them. The CDR3 is CAISESTGSNQPQHF. Here the CDR3 DNA reads TGTGCCATCAGTGAGTCGACCGGGAGCAATCAGCCCCAGCATTTT.

The chain joins TRBV30 to TRBJ1-1; D is undetermined. This CDR3 is 12 amino acids long. Germline CDR1 is GTSNPN and CDR2 is SVGIG (reference sequence). The ends were cut back, 1 base at V and 5 bases at J, with 8 bases in the middle. CDR3 bases: TGTGCCTGGAGTGGGAGGACGACTGAAGCTTTCTTT. It codes for CAWSGRTTEAFF.

The V call is TRBV5-1, the J call TRBJ2-3; D is perhaps TRBD1 or TRBD2 (6 bases each). Trimming pared 2 bases from V and 2 bases from J, leaving 12 bases between. The CDR3 loop spans 15 amino acids. The germline gives CDR1 SGHRS, CDR2 YFSETQ. This CDR3 reads CASSFPRGHTDTQYF. The CDR3 DNA reads as TGCGCCAGCAGCTTCCCGCGGGGACACACAGATACGCAGTATTTT.